Judged by frequency, the clone carrying this T cell receptor beta chain is medium-sized. The target antigen is unknown. TRB amplification used around 0.25 ug of peripheral blood genomic DNA. These data are taken from a study of T cell clusters in autoimmune cytopenias. At the level of the study: A median of approximately 50,000 TRB reads per sample yielded a median roughly 2,500 distinct clonotypes.

The V gene's germline CDR1 is MNHNS and CDR2 SASEGT. This CDR3 spans 12 amino acids. TRB was amplified by touch-down multiplex PCR, primer pools A and B combined. After re-calling the multiplex PCR reads, TCRdb lists one entry per CDR3 protein, DNA absent. The listing records roughly 1,000 distinct CDR3 sequences. Points from the study as a whole: Physiological T cell clusters of healthy donors were apparently absent in primary autoimmune cytopenia patients. TRB repertoire shifts in secondary cytopenia and chronic lymphocytic leukemia mostly reflected lymphoma, not autoimmunity.

This chain connects TRBV6-1 to TRBJ1-1; TCRdb proposes TRBD1, but this gene call is untestable without DNA. Sequenced input: peripheral blood. The receptor comes from a human donor with an autoimmune cytopenia or autoimmune hepatitis (not recorded which). CDR3 in amino acids: CAGGQWNTEAFF.